This T cell receptor (beta chain) was observed in a study of T cell responses to AZD1222 COVID-19 vaccine. Study summary: Samples with a second dose at about 4 or about 12 weeks were pooled together. Study-level points and caveats: Regions 160-218 and 743-854 held dominance among vaccine-associated CD4 TCRs, which spanned spike.

On this clone: Its target is not known.

Only in-frame clones appear in the TCRdb table, and some are missing; sequencing was by immunoSEQ multiplex PCR. The sample lists about 81,000 clones, just over 90% occurring once. Germline V gene lookup returns CDR1 MGHRA and CDR2 YSYEKL. V shed 1 base, J shed 5 bases, and the junction held 0 bases outside the gene matches. The CDR3 length is 15 residues. V gene TRBV4-1 combines with J gene TRBJ2-2; 11 bases are shared with TRBD2. The clonotype was recovered from an adult in good health. The sample in question was peripheral blood, obtained on day 0 of AZD1222 vaccination. The CDR3 nucleotides read TGCGCCAGCAGCCAAGGACTAGCGGGAACCGGGGAGCTGTTTTTT. The encoded protein is CASSQGLAGTGELFF.